The 32 T cell receptor beta chains below were found in one sample sequenced in a study of T cell changes during pregnancy in multiple sclerosis. Method: immunoSEQ multiplex PCR; TCRdb's copy keeps in-frame clones and lacks some. The sample records some 27,000 clones, roughly nine tenths being singletons. The sample consisted of CD4+ T cells from peripheral blood mononuclear cells, taken in the second trimester of pregnancy. All receptors derive from a female donor with multiple sclerosis, enrolled in a pregnancy study.

The chain is built from TRBV15 and TRBJ2-3; 9 nucleotides line up with TRBD2. With V trimmed by 1 base and J by 1 base, 0 bases remained unmatched. The CDR3 loop spans 15 amino acids. Germline V gene lookup returns CDR1 LNHNV and CDR2 YYDKDF (reference sequence). CDR3 protein: CATSRGTSGTDTQYF. The DNA of the CDR3 is TGTGCCACCAGCAGAGGGACTAGCGGCACAGATACGCAGTATTTT. Filled out from reference TRBV15 and TRBJ2-3, the complete variable domain reads DAMVIQNPRYQVTQFGKPVTLSCSQTLNHNVMYWYQQKSSQAPKLLFHYYDKDFNNEADTPDNFQSRRPNTSFCFLDIRSPGLGDTAMYLCATSRGTSGTDTQYFGPGTRLTVL.

CDR3 residues: CASSLAGGYGYTF. CDR3 DNA: TGTGCCAGCAGCTTGGCGGGGGGTTACGGCTACACCTTC. The rearrangement joins TRBV5-5 to TRBJ1-2; tentative D call: TRBD1 (5 bases). This CDR3 contains 13 residues. CDR1 SGHKS and CDR2 YYEKEE come from the germline V gene (reference sequence). Trimming left V 0 bases short and J 8 bases short, with 11 bases between.

This sequence joins TRBV5-1 and TRBJ1-4; D gene ambiguous. The CDR3 consists of 13 residues. Trimming stripped 5 bases from V and 5 bases from J, with 10 bases between. Germline assignment: CDR1 SGHRS and CDR2 YFSETQ. CDR3 sequence (DNA): TGCGCCAGCAGGAAGGAGTTAAATGAAAAACTGTTTTTT. Translating it yields CASRKELNEKLFF.

As to this clone: Other DNA sequences within the sample encode an identical CDR3. The rearrangement joins TRBV5-1 to TRBJ1-1; D gene unclear. Trimming pared 5 bases from V and 0 bases from J, leaving 11 bases between. This CDR3 comprises 14 residues. CDR1 and CDR2 from the germline V gene are SGHRS and YFSETQ. The CDR3 sequence: CASRKELMNTEAFF. Written as DNA, the CDR3 is TGCGCCAGCAGAAAAGAGCTCATGAACACTGAAGCTTTCTTT.

The chain uses TRBV14 and TRBJ2-5, with D hard to call. CDR1 SGHDN and CDR2 FVKESK come from the germline V gene. The V gene lost 4 bases and the J gene lost 1 base, with 7 bases spanning the gap. The CDR3 is 13 residues long. As DNA, the CDR3 is TGTGCCAGCAGCCGCGCCCTCCAAGAGACCCAGTACTTC. Its protein product is CASSRALQETQYF.

The chain couples TRBV2 to TRBJ2-3, with 12 bases identical to TRBD2. The ends lost 5 bases at V and 8 bases at J; junction bases unmatched: 8. The CDR3 runs 15 residues. The germline CDR1 and CDR2 sequences are SNHLY and FYNNEI. CDR3 sequence: CASSILAGGEGTQYF. DNA for the CDR3: TGTGCCAGCAGTATACTAGCGGGGGGCGAGGGTACGCAGTATTTT.

The rearrangement links TRBV6-1 to TRBJ1-1; D call uncertain. Germline V gene sequence: CDR1 MNHNS, CDR2 SASEGT. Trimming took 3 bases from V and 2 from J, leaving 10 bases between them. CDR3 length equals 14 residues. The CDR3 loop is CASSDVRSNTEAFF. Here the CDR3 DNA reads TGTGCCAGCAGTGATGTTAGGAGTAACACTGAAGCTTTCTTT.

The genes are TRBV28 and TRBJ1-5; D might be TRBD1 (5 bases). This CDR3 spans 14 amino acids. CDR1 and CDR2 from the germline V gene are MDHEN and SYDVKM. Trimming shortened V by 2 bases and J by 6 bases, and 11 bases separated the two germline ends. The CDR3: CASSLLGGGQPQHF. The CDR3 DNA sequence: TGTGCCAGCAGTTTACTGGGGGGGGGTCAGCCCCAGCATTTT.

The gene calls are TRBV6-1 and TRBJ1-1; unclear D gene. The germline V gene encodes CDR1 MNHNS and CDR2 SASEGT. Trimming took off 7 bases at V and 3 bases at J, with 6 bases between the two ends. The CDR3 has 11 amino acids. The chain's CDR3 is CASTLYTEAFF. CDR3 DNA: TGTGCCAGCACCCTTTACACTGAAGCTTTCTTT.

The genes are TRBV5-4 and TRBJ2-5; 10 bases match TRBD2. CDR1 and CDR2 (germline): SGHNT, YYREEE (reference sequence). Unmatched junction bases numbered 6, after V lost 2 bases and J lost 14 bases. The CDR3 contains 12 residues. The CDR3 coding sequence is TGTGCCAGCAGCTTAAGCGGGGGGGTTTGTTACTTC. Translation: CASSLSGGVCYF.

This chain links TRBV30 with TRBJ1-1, with D possibly being TRBD1 (6 bases). V was shortened by 2 bases and J by 0 bases, with 13 bases between the two germline ends. Per the germline V gene, CDR1 is GTSNPN and CDR2 is SVGIG (reference sequence). The CDR3 has 15 amino acids. The CDR3 DNA reads TGTGCCTGGAGTTCTCCGGACAGAATGAACACTGAAGCTTTCTTT. Protein: CAWSSPDRMNTEAFF.

The gene calls are TRBV4-2 and TRBJ2-5; the D gene is possibly TRBD1 (7 bases). The germline CDR1 and CDR2 sequences are LGHNA and YNFKEQ. Trimming pared 1 base from V and 5 bases from J, leaving 14 bases between. The CDR3 sequence is 15 residues long. The CDR3 is CASSQGIGGGETQYF. In nucleotides, the CDR3 is TGTGCCAGCAGCCAAGGAATAGGAGGGGGCGAGACCCAGTACTTC.

The rearrangement uses TRBV27 and TRBJ2-2, with TRBD2 matching 12 bases. J was trimmed by 3 bases and V by 1 base; bases with no gene match: 0. CDR1 is MNHEY, CDR2 SMNVEV, per germline (reference sequence). The CDR3 has 16 amino acids. In nucleotides, the CDR3 is TGTGCCAGCAGTTTATGGACTAGCGGGGACACCGGGGAGCTGTTTTTT. Residues: CASSLWTSGDTGELFF.

The chain recombines TRBV18 with TRBJ2-1; maybe TRBD2 (6 bases). The CDR3 consists of 16 residues. CDR1 is KGHSH, CDR2 LQKENI, per germline. V was clipped by 2 bases and J by 8 bases, with 19 bases between them. The CDR3 coding sequence is TGTGCCAGCTCACCAACCACGCCGGGGGTGAGCGATGAGCAGTTCTTC. Translation gives CASSPTTPGVSDEQFF. The variable domain in full, with the rest retrieved from reference TRBV18 and TRBJ2-1, is NAGVMQNPRHLVRRRGQEARLRCSPMKGHSHVYWYRQLPEEGLKFMVYLQKENIIDESGMPKERFSAEFPKEGPSILRIQQVVRGDSAAYFCASSPTTPGVSDEQFFGPGTRLTVL.

The chain couples TRBV5-1 to TRBJ1-2; possibly TRBD1 for D (6 bases). The V gene lost 5 bases and the J gene lost 4 bases, with 21 bases spanning the gap. The CDR3 loop spans 16 amino acids. In germline, CDR1 is SGHRS, CDR2 YFSETQ. The CDR3 spells CASSPGGPGAGYGYTF. The CDR3 coding sequence is TGCGCCAGCAGTCCCGGGGGGCCGGGGGCTGGCTATGGCTACACCTTC.

This clone appeared once. This rearrangement joins TRBV19 to TRBJ1-2, with unresolved D. The V gene lost 1 base and the J gene lost 7 bases, with 13 bases spanning the gap. The CDR3 is 14 amino acids. Germline V gives CDR1 LNHDA, CDR2 SQIVND (reference sequence). The CDR3 DNA sequence: TGTGCCAGTAGTATAGTCCCCGGATCGGGTGGCTACACCTTC. Its protein is CASSIVPGSGGYTF.

The chain employs TRBV4-1 and TRBJ1-3; 8 nucleotides match TRBD1. J gave up 6 bases and V 4 bases, and 11 bases lay outside the gene matches. Germline CDR1 is MGHRA and CDR2 is YSYEKL. This CDR3 contains 16 residues. The CDR3 here is CASSLLVGQGLNTIYF. DNA of the CDR3: TGCGCCAGCAGCCTCCTGGTCGGACAGGGACTAAACACCATATATTTT.

This CDR3 is CATNTGSHGYTF. CDR3 bases: TGTGCCACAAATACAGGGTCCCATGGCTACACCTTC. The chain carries TRBV6-6 and TRBJ1-2; weak D call: TRBD1 (6 bases). Germline V gene sequence: CDR1 MNHNY, CDR2 SVGAGI (reference sequence). The CDR3 covers 12 residues. Trimming shortened V by 10 bases and J by 6 bases, and 15 bases separated the two germline ends.

The chain is built from TRBV30 and TRBJ1-4; D gene ambiguous. V was shortened by 3 bases and J by 0 bases, with 11 bases between the two germline ends. CDR1 and CDR2 from the germline V gene are GTSNPN and SVGIG (reference sequence). The CDR3 contains 15 residues. CDR3 nucleotide sequence: TGTGCCTGGAGGCCCCGGGGTGCAACTAATGAAAAACTGTTTTTT. Its protein product is CAWRPRGATNEKLFF.

The rearrangement uses TRBV30 and TRBJ1-5; TRBD1 matches at 9 bases. The V gene's germline CDR1 is GTSNPN and CDR2 SVGIG (reference sequence). The CDR3 length is 14 residues. Losses at the gene ends were 5 bases for V and 2 bases for J; bases not matched to a gene: 4. CDR3 protein: CAWSQGAGNQPQHF. For the CDR3, the DNA is TGTGCCTGGTCACAGGGGGCCGGCAATCAGCCCCAGCATTTT.

The V gene is TRBV19, the J gene TRBJ1-4; D perhaps matches TRBD1 (6 bases). V was trimmed by 1 base and J by 10 bases, leaving 13 bases between them. Germline V lookup: CDR1 LNHDA, CDR2 SQIVND (reference sequence). There are 14 residues in the CDR3. CDR3 sequence (DNA): TGTGCCAGTAGTATAGGAGGGGGTTCGGGAAAACTGTTTTTT. This sequence encodes CASSIGGGSGKLFF.

The V gene is TRBV6-6, the J gene TRBJ1-2; unclear D gene. Trimming removed 6 bases at V and 3 bases at J, with 8 bases between. Per the germline V gene, CDR1 is MNHNY and CDR2 is SVGAGI (reference sequence). The CDR3 length is 12 residues. The CDR3 sequence is CASREGDYGYTF. Written as DNA, the CDR3 is TGTGCCAGCAGGGAGGGCGACTATGGCTACACCTTC.

This clone was seen once. The J gene is TRBJ2-7, the V gene TRBV18; a weak D match, TRBD1 (6 bases). Per the germline V gene, CDR1 is KGHSH and CDR2 is LQKENI. V was pared by 6 bases and J by 4 bases, with 19 bases between. The CDR3 length is 15 residues. CDR3 region: CASSPDRMGSYEQYF. Here the CDR3 DNA reads TGTGCCAGCTCTCCCGACAGGATGGGTTCGTACGAGCAGTACTTC. The whole variable domain, remainder taken from reference TRBV18 and TRBJ2-7, is NAGVMQNPRHLVRRRGQEARLRCSPMKGHSHVYWYRQLPEEGLKFMVYLQKENIIDESGMPKERFSAEFPKEGPSILRIQQVVRGDSAAYFCASSPDRMGSYEQYFGPGTRLTVT.

The chain links TRBV7-9 to TRBJ2-5, with D unclear. The V and J ends lost 2 bases and 0 bases respectively, with 4 bases between them. This CDR3 has 13 residues. Germline V gene sequence: CDR1 SEHNR, CDR2 FQNEAQ (reference sequence). This chain's CDR3 is CASSLSYQETQYF. The CDR3 nucleotides are TGTGCCAGCAGCTTAAGCTACCAAGAGACCCAGTACTTC. Combining the CDR3 with reference TRBV7-9 and TRBJ2-5 gives the whole variable domain DTGVSQNPRHKITKRGQNVTFRCDPISEHNRLYWYRQTLGQGPEFLTYFQNEAQLEKSRLLSDRFSAERPKGSFSTLEIQRTEQGDSAMYLCASSLSYQETQYFGPGTRLLVL.

This chain uses TRBV30 with TRBJ2-5, with 7 bases fitting TRBD2. V lost 3 bases, J lost 7 bases, and 17 bases stayed unmatched. Germline V lookup: CDR1 GTSNPN, CDR2 SVGIG (reference sequence). The CDR3 is 16 amino acids. CDR3 sequence (DNA): TGTGCCTGGAGAAAGGGAGGGTCTTGGAGGTTTGGGACCCAGTACTTC. Protein: CAWRKGGSWRFGTQYF.

V is TRBV9 and J is TRBJ1-4; D unresolved. Germline V lookup: CDR1 SGDLS, CDR2 YYNGEE. The CDR3 spans 14 residues. Trimming left V 4 bases short and J 8 bases short, with 15 bases between. The CDR3 region has the DNA TGTGCCAGCAGCCGGAATCCTTCAGGCGAAAAACTGTTTTTT. It translates to CASSRNPSGEKLFF.

The chain carries TRBV11-3 and TRBJ2-7, with 8 bases that match TRBD1. This CDR3 comprises 17 residues. CDR1 is SGHNT and CDR2 is YENEEA in the germline V gene. V shed 4 bases and J 0 bases; nucleotides not matched to a gene: 11. The CDR3 reads CASSSGDKGQDSYEQYF. The CDR3 DNA reads as TGTGCCAGCAGCTCAGGTGATAAGGGACAGGACTCCTACGAGCAGTACTTC.

This chain joins TRBV18 and TRBJ2-3, with 9 bases identical to TRBD2. CDR3 length: 17 residues. J lost 2 bases, V lost 2 bases, and 8 bases had no gene match. Germline V gene lookup returns CDR1 KGHSH and CDR2 LQKENI. The CDR3: CASSPMASGANTDTQYF. For the CDR3, the DNA is TGTGCCAGCTCACCAATGGCTAGCGGGGCCAACACAGATACGCAGTATTTT.

The chain combines TRBV5-6 with TRBJ2-1; TRBD2 aligns across 8 bases. J lost 6 bases, V lost 4 bases, and 15 bases had no gene match. The CDR3 sequence is 17 residues long. CDR1 is SGHDT, CDR2 YYEEEE, per germline. The DNA for the CDR3 is TGTGCCAGCAGCAAAACCCGGGGGGGGGCGGCGGTCAATGAGCAGTTCTTC. This encodes CASSKTRGGAAVNEQFF. Complete variable domain (other parts from reference TRBV5-6 and TRBJ2-1): DAGVTQSPTHLIKTRGQQVTLRCSPKSGHDTVSWYQQALGQGPQFIFQYYEEEERQRGNFPDRFSGHQFPNYSSELNVNALLLGDSALYLCASSKTRGGAAVNEQFFGPGTRLTVL.

The chain links TRBV4-3 to TRBJ1-6, with 9 nucleotides matching TRBD1. Looked up from germline, CDR1 is LGHNA and CDR2 is YSLEER. This CDR3 has 16 residues. V trimming: 3 bases; J trimming: 7 bases; junction bases outside the gene matches: 7. CDR3 in amino acids: CASSQSGTGRNSPLHF. The CDR3 nucleotides are TGCGCCAGCAGCCAGTCCGGGACAGGGAGGAATTCACCCCTCCACTTT.

V is TRBV19 and J is TRBJ1-5; D unresolved. The CDR3 runs 13 residues. The germline CDR1 and CDR2 sequences are LNHDA and SQIVND (reference sequence). V lost 6 bases and J 4 bases, leaving 10 bases between the germline ends. The DNA of the CDR3 is TGTGCCAGTAGCCGGGATAATAATCAGCCCCAGCATTTT. As protein: CASSRDNNQPQHF.

This chain uses TRBV28 with TRBJ1-1, with 7 bases aligning to TRBD1. The germline V gene has CDR1 MDHEN and CDR2 SYDVKM. The junction had 5 bases not matched to a gene; V was cut back by 6 bases and J by 4 bases. The CDR3 totals 13 residues. CDR3 loop: CASSRQGSTEAFF. CDR3 sequence (DNA): TGTGCCAGCAGCCGACAGGGAAGCACTGAAGCTTTCTTT.